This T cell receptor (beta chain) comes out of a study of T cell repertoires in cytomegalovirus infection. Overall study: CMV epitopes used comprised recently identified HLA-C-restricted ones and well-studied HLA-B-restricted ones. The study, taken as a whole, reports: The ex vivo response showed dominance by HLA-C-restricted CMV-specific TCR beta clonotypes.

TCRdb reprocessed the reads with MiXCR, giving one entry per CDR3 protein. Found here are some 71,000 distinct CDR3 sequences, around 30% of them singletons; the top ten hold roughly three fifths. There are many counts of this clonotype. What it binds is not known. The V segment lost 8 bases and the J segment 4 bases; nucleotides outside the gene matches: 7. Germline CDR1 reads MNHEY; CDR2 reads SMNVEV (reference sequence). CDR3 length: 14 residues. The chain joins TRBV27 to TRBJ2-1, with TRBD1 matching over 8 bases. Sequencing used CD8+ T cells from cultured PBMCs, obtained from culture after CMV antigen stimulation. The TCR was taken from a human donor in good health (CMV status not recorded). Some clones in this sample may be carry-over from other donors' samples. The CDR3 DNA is TGTGCCAGCTCCCCGGGACAGGCGTACAATGAGCAGTTCTTC. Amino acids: CASSPGQAYNEQFF.